The 31 T cell receptor beta chains in this list originate from one sample, sequenced in a study of blood T cells in healthy people across ages. A second about 6 to 12 cycle PCR used barcoded and J-beta primers. Each CDR3 protein gets one entry after TCRdb re-called the 5' RACE reads with MiXCR. The sample carries some 860,000 distinct CDR3 sequences, more than 55% recorded once. Sequences were obtained from blood. These receptors all come from a middle-aged man in good health.

This chain joins TRBV6-5 and TRBJ2-7, with no clear D. CDR1 is MNHEY, CDR2 SVGAGI, per germline. The ends were cut back, 4 bases at V and 6 bases at J, with 28 bases in the middle. CDR3 length equals 18 residues. The CDR3 here is CASSFRRRNAPNHGEQYF. CDR3 nucleotides: TGTGCCAGCAGTTTCCGACGGCGGAACGCGCCAAACCACGGCGAGCAGTACTTC.

The rearrangement uses TRBV20-1 and TRBJ2-4, with D unresolved. Germline V lookup: CDR1 DFQATT, CDR2 SNEGSKA (reference sequence). This CDR3 is 13 amino acids long. The ends were cut back, 3 bases at V and 5 bases at J, with 11 bases in the middle. CDR3 coding DNA: TGCAGTGCTAGTTTGGCAGTTCAAAACATTCAGTACTTC. Encoded protein: CSASLAVQNIQYF.

With respect to this clonotype: At one of its ends the junction is not consistent with the germline gene, which may arise from a read error. The rearrangement uses TRBV12-3 or TRBV12-4 and TRBJ2-7; D might be TRBD1 (5 bases). The CDR3 is 16 amino acids. The CDR3 DNA reads as TGTGCCAGCAGTTTCGAATTCCCTGACAGCTCCTACGGGCAGTACTTC. Translation: CASSFEFPDSSYGQYF.

There are a few counts of this clonotype. The chain is built from TRBV20-1 and TRBJ2-3; TRBD1 might be the D (5 bases). The CDR3 spans 15 residues. With 1 base removed from V and 6 bases from J, the gap between germline ends came to 17 bases. CDR1 is DFQATT, CDR2 SNEGSKA, per germline (reference sequence). The CDR3: CSARGEQAFVDTQYF. The CDR3 coding sequence is TGCAGTGCTAGAGGAGAACAGGCATTTGTGGATACGCAGTATTTT.

This chain connects TRBV4-3 to TRBJ2-3; D might be TRBD2 (5 bases). This CDR3 is 15 amino acids long. Looked up from germline, CDR1 is LGHNA and CDR2 is YSLEER. The V and J ends lost 3 bases and 0 bases respectively, with 10 bases between them. CDR3 protein: CASSQSDWSTDTQYF. The CDR3 DNA follows: TGCGCCAGCAGCCAGTCGGACTGGAGCACAGATACGCAGTATTTT.

This clonotype was seen a single time. This rearrangement joins TRBV28 to TRBJ1-1; the D gene is possibly TRBD1 (6 bases). The CDR3 is 14 amino acids. Germline V lookup: CDR1 MDHEN, CDR2 SYDVKM. Trimming cost V 6 bases and J 2 bases, with 13 bases left between them. The CDR3 coding sequence is TGTGCCAGCAGAGGCCTCGGGACAAACACTGAAGCTTTCTTT. Its translation is CASRGLGTNTEAFF.

This clonotype was counted a few times. The chain links TRBV3-1 to TRBJ1-1; D is unresolved. Trimming pared 0 bases from V and 2 bases from J, leaving 16 bases between. There are 17 residues in the CDR3. Germline loops: CDR1 LGHDT, CDR2 YNNKEL (reference sequence). The chain's CDR3 is CASSQDLFWKANTEAFF. The CDR3 DNA is TGTGCCAGCAGCCAAGATCTTTTTTGGAAGGCTAACACTGAAGCTTTCTTT.

This clonotype was counted many times. The chain employs TRBV29-1 and TRBJ2-7, with 14 bases fitting TRBD2. V shed 6 bases and J 3 bases; nucleotides not matched to a gene: 1. The CDR3 contains 13 residues. Germline V gene lookup returns CDR1 SQVTM and CDR2 ANQGSEA. CDR3 amino acids: CSVGTSGGYEQYF. Written as DNA, the CDR3 is TGCAGCGTGGGGACTAGCGGGGGCTACGAGCAGTACTTC.

This clonotype was recorded a few times. This chain links TRBV29-1 with TRBJ2-7; D is tentatively TRBD1 or TRBD2 (7 bases each). Between the trimmed V and J ends, which lost 4 bases and 1 base, there was a span of 14 bases. The CDR3 is made up of 14 amino acids. Germline loops: CDR1 SQVTM, CDR2 ANQGSEA. The CDR3 loop is CSVGGGGASYEQYF. In DNA form, the CDR3 reads TGCAGCGTTGGGGGAGGGGGCGCGTCCTACGAGCAGTACTTC.

This clonotype came up once. This rearrangement joins TRBV6-6 to TRBJ2-5; D unresolved. Per the germline V gene, CDR1 is MNHNY and CDR2 is SVGAGI (reference sequence). The V gene lost 9 bases and the J gene lost 5 bases, with 13 bases spanning the gap. The CDR3 has 12 residues. This CDR3 reads CASGSPSETQYF. The CDR3, as DNA: TGTGCCAGTGGATCTCCCTCCGAGACCCAGTACTTC.

The chain uses TRBV5-6 and TRBJ2-7, with D perhaps matching TRBD1 (6 bases). CDR3 length: 14 amino acids. V dropped 4 bases and J dropped 7 bases, with 18 bases sitting between them. Germline V gene data show CDR1 as SGHDT and CDR2 as YYEEEE. The CDR3 reads CASSPGGTSREQYF. DNA for the CDR3: TGTGCCAGCAGCCCTGGGGGCACAAGCAGAGAGCAGTACTTC.

The chain uses TRBV3-1 and TRBJ1-1; 7 nucleotides line up with TRBD1. The CDR3 runs 13 residues. Germline lookup yields CDR1 LGHDT and CDR2 YNNKEL (reference sequence). The trim removed 6 bases at V and 5 bases at J, leaving 6 bases unmatched. This chain's CDR3 is CASSRYRGTEAFF. In DNA, the CDR3 is TGTGCCAGCAGTCGATACAGGGGAACTGAAGCTTTCTTT.

The V and J genes are TRBV25-1 and TRBJ2-7, with a weak D call TRBD2 (5 bases). Germline CDR1 MGHDK, CDR2 SYGVNS. There are 15 residues in the CDR3. The germline V and J ends were trimmed by 3 bases and 3 bases, with 15 bases remaining between them. The CDR3 here is CASSDLEGGIYEQYF. CDR3 in DNA: TGTGCCAGCAGTGATTTAGAGGGTGGTATCTACGAGCAGTACTTC.

The V call is TRBV20-1, the J call TRBJ1-1, with 8 bases aligning to TRBD1. Germline V gene data show CDR1 as DFQATT and CDR2 as SNEGSKA (reference sequence). The V and J ends lost 1 base and 5 bases, in that order; junction bases with no gene match: 3. This CDR3 has 13 residues. The CDR3 DNA follows: TGCAGTGCTAGAGTGAACAGGGGGACTGAAGCTTTCTTT. It specifies CSARVNRGTEAFF.

The table lists this clonotype with a few counts. The chain employs TRBV7-9 and TRBJ2-7; 8 bases align to TRBD2. V lost 5 bases to trimming and J lost 3 bases; unmatched junction nucleotides: 6. The CDR3 sequence is 14 residues long. Germline assignment: CDR1 SEHNR and CDR2 FQNEAQ (reference sequence). The chain's CDR3 is CASSPGLDIYEQYF. In DNA form, the CDR3 reads TGTGCCAGCAGCCCGGGACTAGACATCTACGAGCAGTACTTC.

The chain carries TRBV9 and TRBJ2-5; 8 positions match TRBD2. CDR3 length equals 16 residues. CDR1 is SGDLS, CDR2 YYNGEE, per germline. J lost 11 bases, V lost 6 bases, and 21 bases had no gene match. The chain's CDR3 is CASTKGWGGRSDEQYF. The CDR3 DNA sequence: TGTGCCAGCACCAAGGGGTGGGGCGGGAGGTCTGATGAGCAGTACTTC.

This clonotype was picked up a small number of times. The rearrangement links TRBV29-1 to TRBJ1-2, with D unresolved. CDR3 length: 11 residues. Trimming cost V 8 bases and J 2 bases, with 9 bases left between them. Per the germline V gene, CDR1 is SQVTM and CDR2 is ANQGSEA. The CDR3 reads CSSSGNYGYTF. Here the CDR3 DNA reads TGCAGCTCTAGCGGGAACTATGGCTACACCTTC.

In its sample, this clonotype was seen a few times. The rearrangement uses TRBV27 and TRBJ2-7, with D uncertain. Trimming cost V 3 bases and J 0 bases, with 9 bases left between them. The germline V gene encodes CDR1 MNHEY and CDR2 SMNVEV (reference sequence). The CDR3 runs 14 residues. The CDR3 spells CASSFIGRSYEQYF. For the CDR3, the DNA is TGTGCCAGCAGTTTTATCGGACGCTCCTACGAGCAGTACTTC.

The chain combines TRBV4-2 with TRBJ1-5; perhaps TRBD1 as D (6 bases). Per the germline V gene, CDR1 is LGHNA and CDR2 is YNFKEQ. The V end lost 0 bases, the J end lost 3 bases, and 18 bases lay between the germline ends. The CDR3 covers 18 residues. The CDR3 sequence: CASSQDLFRGGPNQPQHF. DNA of the CDR3: TGTGCCAGCAGCCAAGATCTTTTCAGGGGAGGTCCCAATCAGCCCCAGCATTTT.

The chain is built from TRBV7-2 and TRBJ2-3; D might be TRBD1 (6 bases). Between the trimmed V and J ends, which lost 5 bases and 2 bases, there was a span of 11 bases. The CDR3 contains 14 residues. The germline gives CDR1 SGHTA, CDR2 FQGNSA. The CDR3 bases are TGTGCCAGCAGCCGCCGGGACACCACAGATACGCAGTATTTT. Its protein product is CASSRRDTTDTQYF.

The J gene is TRBJ2-6, the V gene TRBV24-1, with 7 positions matching TRBD1. The CDR3 is 15 residues long. V gave up 5 bases and J gave up 0 bases; unmatched junction bases: 0. The germline gives CDR1 KGHDR, CDR2 SFDVKD. The CDR3 nucleotides read TGTGCCACCAGTGGACAGGGCTCTGGGGCCAACGTCCTGACTTTC. Translation gives CATSGQGSGANVLTF.

This clonotype was seen only a few times. The genes are TRBV18 and TRBJ2-7; 8 nucleotides agree with TRBD2. The CDR3 consists of 14 residues. Trimming took 2 bases from V and 3 from J; bases not matched to a gene: 3. CDR1 is KGHSH, CDR2 LQKENI, per germline. As DNA, the CDR3 is TGTGCCAGCTCACCAGCCGGGACTAGCTACGAGCAGTACTTC. Residues: CASSPAGTSYEQYF. Filled out from reference TRBV18 and TRBJ2-7, the complete variable domain reads NAGVMQNPRHLVRRRGQEARLRCSPMKGHSHVYWYRQLPEEGLKFMVYLQKENIIDESGMPKERFSAEFPKEGPSILRIQQVVRGDSAAYFCASSPAGTSYEQYFGPGTRLTVT.

CDR3 amino acids: CASSYSGPQGETQYF. CDR3 DNA: TGTGCCAGCAGTTACTCGGGACCGCAAGGAGAGACCCAGTACTTC. The chain employs TRBV6-5 and TRBJ2-5, with D perhaps given as TRBD1 or TRBD2 (5 bases each). This CDR3 is built from 15 residues. Germline lookup yields CDR1 MNHEY and CDR2 SVGAGI. Trimming cost V 0 bases and J 4 bases, with 12 bases left between them.

This chain links TRBV18 with TRBJ2-1, with D tentatively TRBD2 (6 bases). The CDR3 is 15 residues long. Germline-derived CDR1 and CDR2 are KGHSH and LQKENI. V lost 2 bases to trimming and J lost 6 bases, with 14 bases between them. DNA for the CDR3: TGTGCCAGCTCACCAAGCCCCCCGACTAGCAATGAGCAGTTCTTC. As protein: CASSPSPPTSNEQFF.

This clonotype turned up a few times. The rearrangement uses TRBV4-1 and TRBJ2-4; the match to TRBD2 covers 10 bases. This CDR3 is 20 amino acids long. In germline, CDR1 is MGHRA, CDR2 YSYEKL. The junction had 15 bases not matched to a gene; V was cut back by 4 bases and J by 0 bases. The CDR3 spells CASSPPSRLAGVRAKNIQYF. The CDR3 nucleotides read TGCGCCAGCAGCCCACCTAGTCGGCTAGCGGGAGTGAGAGCCAAAAACATTCAGTACTTC.

The rearrangement links TRBV27 to TRBJ2-7; TRBD2 might be the D (6 bases). The end of the DNA aligns better with TRBJ2-5, so the J call may be wrong. The V gene's germline CDR1 is MNHEY and CDR2 SMNVEV (reference sequence). The length of the CDR3 is 13 residues. This chain's CDR3 is CASTTGTSKTQYF. The CDR3 DNA follows: TGTGCCAGCACAACCGGGACTTCCAAGACCCAGTACTTC.

The chain joins TRBV6-2 or TRBV6-3 to TRBJ2-7; a weak D match, TRBD2 (5 bases). Per the germline V gene, CDR1 is MNHEY and CDR2 is SVGEGT. The CDR3 has 12 residues. V was shortened by 6 bases and J by 5 bases, with 11 bases between the two germline ends. CDR3 DNA sequence: TGTGCCAGCAGGGTTAGAGGGCACGAGCAGTACTTC. Amino acid sequence: CASRVRGHEQYF.

Details on this clonotype: The germline gene is not matched at one end of the junction; a read error may be the cause. The V and J genes are TRBV4-3 and TRBJ2-3; D is undetermined. The CDR3 is 15 amino acids. Germline assignment: CDR1 LGHNA and CDR2 YSLEER. CDR3 residues: CASSPLAESTETQYF. The DNA for the CDR3 is TGCGCCAGCAGCCCCCTGGCCGAGAGCACAGAGACGCAGTATTTT.

The chain links TRBV30 to TRBJ2-5; D gene unclear. The V gene lost 1 base and the J gene lost 5 bases, with 8 bases spanning the gap. Germline V CDR1 and CDR2: GTSNPN, SVGIG (reference sequence). The CDR3 has 12 amino acids. The CDR3 region has the DNA TGTGCCTGGAGTGGGAGTGGGGAGACCCAGTACTTC. It is translated as CAWSGSGETQYF.

This rearrangement joins TRBV20-1 to TRBJ2-7, with a tentative D call TRBD1 (6 bases). This CDR3 spans 13 amino acids. V shed 1 base and J shed 0 bases, with 7 bases lying between them. Germline V gene data show CDR1 as DFQATT and CDR2 as SNEGSKA (reference sequence). In DNA form, the CDR3 reads TGCAGTGCTAGAGCGACAGGCTCCTACGAGCAGTACTTC. Translation: CSARATGSYEQYF.

The chain recombines TRBV29-1 with TRBJ1-2, with D unclear. V was pared by 0 bases and J by 5 bases, with 7 bases between. The CDR3 runs 12 residues. CDR1 is SQVTM, CDR2 ANQGSEA, per germline. CDR3: CSVEDRQYGYTF. CDR3 nucleotide sequence: TGCAGCGTTGAAGATCGGCAGTATGGCTACACCTTC.